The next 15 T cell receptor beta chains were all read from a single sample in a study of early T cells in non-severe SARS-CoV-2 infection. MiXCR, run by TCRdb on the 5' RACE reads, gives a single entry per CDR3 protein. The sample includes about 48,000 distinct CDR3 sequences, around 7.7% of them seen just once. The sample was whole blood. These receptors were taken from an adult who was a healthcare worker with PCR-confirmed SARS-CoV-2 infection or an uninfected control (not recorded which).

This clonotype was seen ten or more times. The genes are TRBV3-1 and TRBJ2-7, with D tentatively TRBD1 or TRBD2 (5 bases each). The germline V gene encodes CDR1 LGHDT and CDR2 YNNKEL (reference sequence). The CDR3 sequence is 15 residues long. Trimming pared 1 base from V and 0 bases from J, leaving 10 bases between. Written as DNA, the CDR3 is TGTGCCAGCAGCCAAGTCGGGACCGCCTCCTACGAGCAGTACTTC. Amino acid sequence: CASSQVGTASYEQYF.

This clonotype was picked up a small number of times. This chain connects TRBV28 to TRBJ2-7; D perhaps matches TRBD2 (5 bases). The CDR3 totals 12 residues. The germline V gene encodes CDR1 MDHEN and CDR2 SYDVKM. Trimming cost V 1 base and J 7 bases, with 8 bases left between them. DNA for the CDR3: TGTGCCAGCAGTTTATCCGGACTTGAGCAGTACTTC. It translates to CASSLSGLEQYF.

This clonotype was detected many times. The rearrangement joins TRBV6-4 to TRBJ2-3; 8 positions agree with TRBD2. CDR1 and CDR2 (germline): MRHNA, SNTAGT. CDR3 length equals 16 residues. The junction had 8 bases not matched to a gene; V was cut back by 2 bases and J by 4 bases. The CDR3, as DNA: TGTGCCAGCAGTGACATAACGGGGGGGGGCCCAGATACGCAGTATTTT. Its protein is CASSDITGGGPDTQYF.

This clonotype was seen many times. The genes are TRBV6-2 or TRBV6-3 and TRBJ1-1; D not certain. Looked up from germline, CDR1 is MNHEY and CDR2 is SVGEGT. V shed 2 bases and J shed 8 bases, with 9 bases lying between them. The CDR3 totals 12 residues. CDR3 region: CASSYIITEAFF. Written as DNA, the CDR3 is TGTGCCAGCAGTTACATCATTACCGAAGCTTTCTTT.

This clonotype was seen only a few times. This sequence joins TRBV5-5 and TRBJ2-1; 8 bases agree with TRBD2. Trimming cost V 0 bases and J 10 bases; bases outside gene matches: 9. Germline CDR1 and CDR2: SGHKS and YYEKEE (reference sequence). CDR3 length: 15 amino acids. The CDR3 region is CASSLGSGVTLEQFF. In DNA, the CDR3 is TGTGCCAGCAGCTTGGGTAGCGGGGTGACGTTGGAGCAGTTCTTC.

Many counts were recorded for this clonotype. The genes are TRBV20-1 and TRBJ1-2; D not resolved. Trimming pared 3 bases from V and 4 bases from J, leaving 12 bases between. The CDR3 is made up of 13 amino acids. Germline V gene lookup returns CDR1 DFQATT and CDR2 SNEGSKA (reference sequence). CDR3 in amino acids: CSASAEQSYGYTF. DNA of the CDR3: TGCAGTGCTAGCGCGGAACAGTCCTATGGCTACACCTTC.

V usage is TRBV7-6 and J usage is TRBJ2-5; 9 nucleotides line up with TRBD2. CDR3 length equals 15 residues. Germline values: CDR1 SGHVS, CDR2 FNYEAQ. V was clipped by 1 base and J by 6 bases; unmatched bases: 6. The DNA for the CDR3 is TGTGCCAGCAGCTTAGTAGATGCGGGGGGGAAGACCCAGTACTTC. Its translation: CASSLVDAGGKTQYF.

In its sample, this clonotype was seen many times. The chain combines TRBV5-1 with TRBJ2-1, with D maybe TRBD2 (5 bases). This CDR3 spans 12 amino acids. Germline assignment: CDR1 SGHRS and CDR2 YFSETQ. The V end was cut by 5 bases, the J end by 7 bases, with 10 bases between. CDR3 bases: TGCGCCAGCAGATCTGAGGGTAATGAGCAGTTCTTC. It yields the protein CASRSEGNEQFF. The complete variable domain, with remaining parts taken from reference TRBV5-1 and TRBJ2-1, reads KAGVTQTPRYLIKTRGQQVTLSCSPISGHRSVSWYQQTPGQGLQFLFEYFSETQRNKGNFPGRFSGRQFSNSRSEMNVSTLELGDSALYLCASRSEGNEQFFGPGTRLTVL.

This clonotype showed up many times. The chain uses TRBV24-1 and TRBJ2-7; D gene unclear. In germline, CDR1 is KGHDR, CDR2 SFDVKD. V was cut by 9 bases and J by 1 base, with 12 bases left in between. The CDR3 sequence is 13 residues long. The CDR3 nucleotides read TGTGCCACCGGCCATAGAGGATCCTACGAGCAGTACTTC. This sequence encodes CATGHRGSYEQYF.

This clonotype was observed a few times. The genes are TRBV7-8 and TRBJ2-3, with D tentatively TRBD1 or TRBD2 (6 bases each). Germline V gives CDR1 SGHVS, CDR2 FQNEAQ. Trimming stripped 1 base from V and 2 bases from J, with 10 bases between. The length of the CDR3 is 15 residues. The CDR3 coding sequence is TGTGCCAGCAGCTTAGGGGGGGCTTACACAGATACGCAGTATTTT. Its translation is CASSLGGAYTDTQYF.

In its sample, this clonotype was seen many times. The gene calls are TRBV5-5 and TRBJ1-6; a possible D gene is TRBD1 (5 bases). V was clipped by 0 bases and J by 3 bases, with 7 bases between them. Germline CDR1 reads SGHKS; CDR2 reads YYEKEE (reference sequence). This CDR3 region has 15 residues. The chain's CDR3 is CASSLGQNYNSPLHF. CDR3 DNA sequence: TGTGCCAGCAGCTTGGGACAGAACTATAATTCACCCCTCCACTTT.

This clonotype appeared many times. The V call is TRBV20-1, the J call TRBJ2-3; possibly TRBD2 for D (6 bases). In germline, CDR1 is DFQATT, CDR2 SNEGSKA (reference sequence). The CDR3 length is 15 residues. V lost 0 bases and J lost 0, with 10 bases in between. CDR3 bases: TGCAGTGCTAGAGATCTCCGGGGGAGCACAGATACGCAGTATTTT. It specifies CSARDLRGSTDTQYF.

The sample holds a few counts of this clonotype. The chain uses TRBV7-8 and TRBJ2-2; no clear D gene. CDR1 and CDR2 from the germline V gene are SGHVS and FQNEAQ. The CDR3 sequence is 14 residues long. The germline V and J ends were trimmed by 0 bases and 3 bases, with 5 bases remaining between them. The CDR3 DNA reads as TGTGCCAGCAGCTTAGCTGACTACACCGGGGAGCTGTTTTTT. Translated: CASSLADYTGELFF.

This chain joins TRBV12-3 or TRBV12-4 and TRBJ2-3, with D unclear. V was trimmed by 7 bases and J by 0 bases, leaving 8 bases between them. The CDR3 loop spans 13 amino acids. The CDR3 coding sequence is TGTGCCAGCATGCGTCCCAGCACAGATACGCAGTATTTT. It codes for CASMRPSTDTQYF.

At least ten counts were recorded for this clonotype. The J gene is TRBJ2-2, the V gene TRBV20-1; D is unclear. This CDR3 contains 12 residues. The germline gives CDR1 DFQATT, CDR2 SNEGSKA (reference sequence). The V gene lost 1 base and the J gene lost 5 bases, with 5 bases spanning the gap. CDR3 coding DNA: TGCAGTGCTAGAGTGGAAACCGGGGAGCTGTTTTTT. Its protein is CSARVETGELFF.